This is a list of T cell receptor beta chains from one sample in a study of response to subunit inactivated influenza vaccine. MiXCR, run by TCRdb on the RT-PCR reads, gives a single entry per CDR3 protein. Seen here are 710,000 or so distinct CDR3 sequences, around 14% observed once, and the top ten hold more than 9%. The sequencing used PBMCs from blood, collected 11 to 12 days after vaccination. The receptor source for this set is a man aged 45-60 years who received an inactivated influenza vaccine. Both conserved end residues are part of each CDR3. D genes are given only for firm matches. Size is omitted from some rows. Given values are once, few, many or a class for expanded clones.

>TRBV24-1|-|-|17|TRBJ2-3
CATSDPTPGGHTDTQYF
TGTGCCACCAGTGACCCGACCCCCGGAGGTCACACAGATACGCAGTATTTT
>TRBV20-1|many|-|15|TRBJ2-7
CSARALGTMAYEQYF
TGCAGTGCTAGAGCTCTCGGGACAATGGCCTACGAGCAGTACTTC
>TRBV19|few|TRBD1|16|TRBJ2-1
CASSIGGQGAPNEQFF
TGTGCCAGTAGTATCGGGGGACAGGGGGCCCCCAATGAGCAGTTCTTC
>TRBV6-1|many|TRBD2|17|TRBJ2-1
CASSEGGRLAGYNEQFF
TGTGCCAGCAGTGAAGGGGGACGGCTAGCGGGGTACAATGAGCAGTTCTTC
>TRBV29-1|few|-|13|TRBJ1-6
CSVAAGFNSPLHF
TGCAGCGTTGCGGCAGGGTTTAATTCACCCCTCCACTTT
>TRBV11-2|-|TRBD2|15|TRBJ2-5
CASTRTSGGIETQYF
TGTGCCAGCACCCGGACTAGCGGGGGTATAGAGACCCAGTACTTC
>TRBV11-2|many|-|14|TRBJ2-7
CASSSLRGGYEQYF
TGTGCCAGCAGCTCTCTTCGGGGCGGCTACGAGCAGTACTTC
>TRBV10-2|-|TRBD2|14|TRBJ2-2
CASIASGRTGELFF
TGCGCCAGCATTGCGAGCGGGAGAACCGGGGAGCTGTTTTTT
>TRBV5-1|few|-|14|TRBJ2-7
CASSTGYGTLEQYF
TGCGCCAGCAGCACTGGATACGGGACTCTGGAGCAGTACTTC
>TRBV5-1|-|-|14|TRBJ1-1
CASSFGGLDTEAFF
TGCGCCAGCAGCTTCGGGGGATTGGACACTGAAGCTTTCTTT
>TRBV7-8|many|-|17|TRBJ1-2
CASSLVLMRGSGYGYTF
TGTGCCAGCAGCTTAGTGTTAATGAGGGGATCCGGCTATGGCTACACCTTC
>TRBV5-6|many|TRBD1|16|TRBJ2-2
CASSFRTGGLTGELFF
TGTGCCAGCAGCTTTCGGACAGGGGGCTTGACCGGGGAGCTGTTTTTT
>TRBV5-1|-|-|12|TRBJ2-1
CASSFSGVEQFF
TGCGCCAGCAGCTTTAGCGGAGTGGAGCAGTTCTTC
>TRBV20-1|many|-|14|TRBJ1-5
CSAKRDSDNQPQHF
TGCAGTGCCAAGCGCGACAGTGACAATCAGCCCCAGCATTTT
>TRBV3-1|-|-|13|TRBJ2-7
CASSQATPYEQYF
TGTGCCAGCAGCCAAGCAACGCCGTACGAGCAGTACTTC
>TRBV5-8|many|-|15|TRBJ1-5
CASSLDFGGHQPQHF
TGTGCCAGCAGCTTGGATTTTGGGGGCCATCAGCCCCAGCATTTT
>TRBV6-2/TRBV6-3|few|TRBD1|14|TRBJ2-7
CASSYSTGGYEQYF
TGTGCCAGCAGTTACTCGACAGGGGGCTACGAGCAGTACTTC
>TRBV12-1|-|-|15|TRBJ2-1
CASSEQGSPYNEQFF
TGTGCCAGCAGTGAACAAGGATCCCCTTACAATGAGCAGTTCTTC
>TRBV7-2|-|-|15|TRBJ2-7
CASSSRQGPDYEQYF
TGTGCCAGCAGCTCTCGACAAGGCCCCGACTACGAGCAGTACTTC
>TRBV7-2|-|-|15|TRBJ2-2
CASSLNRGGTGELFF
TGTGCCAGCAGCTTGAACAGGGGAGGCACCGGGGAGCTGTTTTTT
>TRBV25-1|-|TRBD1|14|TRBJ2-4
CASSDFGTGNIQYF
TGTGCCAGCAGTGACTTCGGGACAGGGAACATTCAGTACTTC
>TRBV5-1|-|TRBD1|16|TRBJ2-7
CASSLAGQGPYYEQYF
TGCGCCAGCAGCTTGGCCGGACAGGGGCCTTACTACGAGCAGTACTTC
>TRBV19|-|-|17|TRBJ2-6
CASAQGYFSSGANVLTF
TGTGCCAGTGCCCAGGGGTATTTCAGCTCTGGGGCCAACGTCCTGACTTTC
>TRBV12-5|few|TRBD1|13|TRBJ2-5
CASGQDRGSSQYF
TGTGCTAGTGGTCAAGACAGGGGCTCGTCCCAGTACTTC
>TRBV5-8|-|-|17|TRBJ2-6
CASSGGRGSSGANVLTF
TGTGCCAGCTCCGGGGGCAGGGGTAGCTCTGGGGCCAACGTCCTGACTTTC
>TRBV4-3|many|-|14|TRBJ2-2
CASSQATKAGELFF
TGCGCCAGCAGCCAAGCTACTAAAGCCGGGGAGCTGTTTTTT
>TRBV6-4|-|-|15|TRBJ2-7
CAGLTGNPDSYEQYF
TGTGCCGGCCTCACCGGGAATCCGGACAGTTACGAGCAGTACTTC
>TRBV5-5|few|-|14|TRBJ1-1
CASSQWTVNTEAFF
TGTGCCAGCAGCCAATGGACAGTGAACACTGAAGCTTTCTTT
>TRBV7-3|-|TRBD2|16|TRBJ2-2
CASSPQAGGGTGELFF
TGTGCCAGCAGCCCTCAGGCGGGAGGAGGCACCGGGGAGCTGTTTTTT
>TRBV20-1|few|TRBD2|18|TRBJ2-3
CSARDGGTSGVRLSTQYF
TGCAGTGCTAGAGATGGTGGGACTAGCGGGGTTAGATTATCTACGCAGTATTTT
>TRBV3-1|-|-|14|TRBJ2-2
CASSLGPGSGELFF
TGTGCCAGCAGCCTGGGACCGGGGAGCGGGGAGCTGTTTTTT
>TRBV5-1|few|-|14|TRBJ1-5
CASSLDAGNQPQHF
TGCGCCAGCAGCTTGGATGCTGGCAATCAGCCCCAGCATTTT
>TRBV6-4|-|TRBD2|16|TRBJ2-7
CASSDSGLAGVGEQYF
TGTGCCAGCAGTGACTCTGGCCTAGCGGGAGTTGGAGAGCAGTACTTC
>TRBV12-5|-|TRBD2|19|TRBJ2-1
CASGSIVTSGRANYNEQFF
TGTGCTAGTGGTTCTATAGTCACTAGCGGGAGGGCCAATTACAATGAGCAGTTCTTC
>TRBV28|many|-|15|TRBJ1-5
CASSREGVENQPQHF
TGTGCCAGCAGCCGCGAGGGGGTAGAAAATCAGCCCCAGCATTTT
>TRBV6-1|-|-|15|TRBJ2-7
CASKGSLGLSYEQYF
TGTGCCAGCAAGGGAAGTCTGGGACTCTCCTACGAGCAGTACTTC
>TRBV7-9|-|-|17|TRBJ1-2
CASSLAHGGGRYYGYTF
TGTGCCAGCAGCTTAGCTCATGGGGGCGGAAGATACTATGGCTACACCTTC
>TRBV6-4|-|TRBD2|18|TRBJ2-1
CASSAFNYAGGRYNEQFF
TGTGCCAGCAGTGCGTTTAACTATGCGGGAGGGCGTTACAATGAGCAGTTCTTC
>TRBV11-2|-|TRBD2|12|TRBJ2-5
CASSLVSGGKYF
TGTGCCAGCAGCTTAGTAAGCGGGGGCAAGTACTTC
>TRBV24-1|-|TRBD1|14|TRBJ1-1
CATSAGQLNTEAFF
TGTGCCACCAGTGCGGGACAGCTGAACACTGAAGCTTTCTTT
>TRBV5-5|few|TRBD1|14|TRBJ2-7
CASSWGQGVFEQYF
TGTGCCAGCAGCTGGGGACAGGGGGTCTTCGAGCAGTACTTC
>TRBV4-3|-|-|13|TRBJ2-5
CASSQSQLETQYF
TGCGCCAGCAGCCAATCCCAGTTGGAGACCCAGTACTTC
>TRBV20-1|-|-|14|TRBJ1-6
CSAREQGNNSPLHF
TGCAGTGCTAGAGAACAGGGCAACAATTCACCCCTCCACTTT
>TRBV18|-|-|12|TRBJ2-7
CASSPLGLEQYF
TGTGCCAGCTCACCACTGGGTTTGGAGCAGTACTTC
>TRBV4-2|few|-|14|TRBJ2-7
CASSRLRDTYEQYF
TGTGCCAGCAGCCGACTCCGGGACACTTACGAGCAGTACTTC
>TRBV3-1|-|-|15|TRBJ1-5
CASSQGLGINQPQHF
TGTGCCAGCAGCCAGGGGCTTGGCATAAATCAGCCCCAGCATTTT